These 21 T cell receptor beta chains came from one sample sequenced in a study of vaccination and CD4 T cells after COVID-19. With the Oncomine TCR Beta short-read assay, DNA from cultured CD4+ T cells was sequenced. Via MiXCR, TCRdb re-called the PCR reads, giving one row per CDR3 protein. The table lists about 5,700 distinct CDR3 sequences, roughly 30% of them singletons. For these TCRs, the target antigens are not known. Treatment denoted: 10-day PBMC culture with coronavirus spike peptide pools or control peptides (ViraFEST assay). Sequenced material: CD4+ T cells from blood, cultured in vitro, taken after SARS-CoV-2 vaccination. These receptors were obtained from a human donor who had recovered from COVID-19.

The chain couples TRBV6-1 to TRBJ2-2, with D hard to call. The CDR3 consists of 14 residues. The germline CDR1 and CDR2 sequences are MNHNS and SASEGT. V lost 4 bases to trimming and J lost 3 bases, with 9 bases between them. The chain's CDR3 is CASSGAFDTGELFF. The CDR3 DNA reads as TGTGCCAGCAGTGGAGCGTTCGACACCGGGGAGCTGTTTTTT.

The V and J genes are TRBV7-9 and TRBJ2-6; D tentatively fits TRBD1 or TRBD2 (5 bases each). Germline V gene lookup returns CDR1 SEHNR and CDR2 FQNEAQ (reference sequence). CDR3 length equals 15 residues. V was shortened by 1 base and J by 4 bases, with 8 bases between the two germline ends. CDR3: CASSLGGAGANVLTF. CDR3 coding DNA: TGTGCCAGCAGCTTAGGAGGGGCCGGGGCCAACGTCCTGACTTTC.

This clonotype came up a few times. This chain connects TRBV19 to TRBJ2-7, with 10 bases fitting TRBD2. After removal of 4 bases from V and 3 bases from J, the junction contained 9 bases not matched to a gene. CDR1 and CDR2 (germline): LNHDA, SQIVND (reference sequence). The CDR3 spans 16 residues. The CDR3 sequence: CASSKVPAGGLYEQYF. CDR3 DNA sequence: TGTGCCAGTAGTAAGGTCCCAGCGGGGGGGCTCTACGAGCAGTACTTC. The variable domain in full, with the rest retrieved from reference TRBV19 and TRBJ2-7, is DGGITQSPKYLFRKEGQNVTLSCEQNLNHDAMYWYRQDPGQGLRLIYYSQIVNDFQKGDIAEGYSVSREKKESFPLTVTSAQKNPTAFYLCASSKVPAGGLYEQYFGPGTRLTVT.

This clonotype is medium-sized (0.01 to 0.1%) by share. This chain links TRBV24-1 with TRBJ2-7; a possible D gene is TRBD1 (6 bases). Germline V lookup: CDR1 KGHDR, CDR2 SFDVKD. The V end lost 3 bases, the J end lost 2 bases, and 10 bases lay between the germline ends. There are 14 residues in the CDR3. The CDR3 DNA sequence: TGTGCCACCAGTGATCCGACAGGAACCTACGAGCAGTACTTC. Translating gives CATSDPTGTYEQYF.

The chain carries TRBV7-3 and TRBJ2-3; D is perhaps TRBD1 or TRBD2 (5 bases each). Germline CDR1 reads SGHTA; CDR2 reads FQGTGA. CDR3 length equals 15 residues. Trimming removed 0 bases at V and 5 bases at J, with 12 bases between. The CDR3 region is CASSLTGTPLDTQYF. The CDR3, as DNA: TGTGCCAGCAGCTTAACGGGGACCCCCCTAGATACGCAGTATTTT.

This clonotype was seen a handful of times. V is TRBV28 and J is TRBJ2-3; weak D call: TRBD2 (5 bases). Trimming shortened V by 6 bases and J by 0 bases, and 7 bases separated the two germline ends. CDR1 and CDR2 (germline): MDHEN, SYDVKM. The CDR3 is made up of 13 amino acids. The CDR3 DNA reads as TGTGCCAGCAGGGAGGATAGCACAGATACGCAGTATTTT. Translating it yields CASREDSTDTQYF.

In its sample, this clonotype is medium-sized. The chain recombines TRBV7-8 with TRBJ2-5, with 8 bases identical to TRBD2. Germline V gene lookup returns CDR1 SGHVS and CDR2 FQNEAQ. V lost 5 bases and J lost 5; bases outside the gene matches: 10. The CDR3 contains 15 residues. The CDR3 loop is CASSHRSGAGETQYF. The CDR3, as DNA: TGTGCCAGCAGCCACCGTAGCGGGGCCGGCGAGACCCAGTACTTC.

The rearrangement uses TRBV20-1 and TRBJ1-5; D remains unclear. V gave up 4 bases and J gave up 7 bases, with 5 bases separating them. The CDR3 runs 10 residues. The V gene's germline CDR1 is DFQATT and CDR2 SNEGSKA (reference sequence). Written as DNA, the CDR3 is TGCAGTGCTATGGGGCAGCCCCAGCATTTT. Encoded protein: CSAMGQPQHF.

The V call is TRBV25-1, the J call TRBJ2-3; D uncertain. The length of the CDR3 is 14 residues. Trimming pared 4 bases from V and 2 bases from J, leaving 10 bases between. Germline assignment: CDR1 MGHDK and CDR2 SYGVNS. CDR3 nucleotides: TGTGCCAGCAGTGCGTCTAGAATCACAGATACGCAGTATTTT. This translates into CASSASRITDTQYF.

This clonotype has more than one count but fewer than ten. This chain uses TRBV19 with TRBJ2-5; D gene ambiguous. V was clipped by 5 bases and J by 5 bases, with 18 bases between them. The CDR3 has 15 amino acids. Germline lookup yields CDR1 LNHDA and CDR2 SQIVND (reference sequence). The CDR3 DNA follows: TGTGCCAGTAGTTCCCGGACGGCGGTGGGGGAGACCCAGTACTTC. As protein: CASSSRTAVGETQYF.

The rearrangement joins TRBV20-1 to TRBJ1-6, with D perhaps matching TRBD1 (5 bases). CDR3 length: 13 residues. Deletions cut 5 bases from V and 16 bases from J, with 21 bases between. The germline gives CDR1 DFQATT, CDR2 SNEGSKA (reference sequence). CDR3 amino acids: CSAFPPPGAILHF. The CDR3 region has the DNA TGCAGTGCTTTCCCACCCCCCGGGGCAATACTCCACTTT.

V gene TRBV14 combines with J gene TRBJ2-5; D could derive from TRBD1 or TRBD2 (6 bases each). Germline V gives CDR1 SGHDN, CDR2 FVKESK. V lost 4 bases and J lost 4, with 13 bases in between. The CDR3 is 14 amino acids. CDR3 bases: TGTGCCAGCAGCCGAGTCGGGGGCCGAGAGACCCAGTACTTC. Its protein is CASSRVGGRETQYF.

This clonotype was detected a few times. The chain employs TRBV20-1 and TRBJ2-7, with D unresolved. The V end lost 6 bases, the J end lost 5 bases, and 14 bases lay between the germline ends. The CDR3 spans 12 residues. Germline V gene sequence: CDR1 DFQATT, CDR2 SNEGSKA (reference sequence). CDR3 bases: TGCAGTGCGCGACACGTCTTCGACGAGCAGTACTTC. It yields the protein CSARHVFDEQYF.

This chain uses TRBV12-3 or TRBV12-4 with TRBJ2-7; no definite D call. This CDR3 comprises 15 residues. V was cut by 3 bases and J by 1 base, with 13 bases left in between. Here the CDR3 DNA reads TGTGCCAGCAGTTTTGACCAGGCCCGATCCTACGAGCAGTACTTC. Amino acids: CASSFDQARSYEQYF.

The chain carries TRBV19 and TRBJ1-5; unclear D gene. The CDR3 is made up of 12 amino acids. Germline CDR1 LNHDA, CDR2 SQIVND (reference sequence). Trimming shortened V by 6 bases and J by 2 bases, and 5 bases separated the two germline ends. This chain's CDR3 is CASRSGNQPQHF. In DNA form, the CDR3 reads TGTGCCAGTAGGAGCGGCAATCAGCCCCAGCATTTT.

This chain uses TRBV19 with TRBJ2-7; D may be TRBD2 (6 bases). Trimming removed 6 bases at V and 2 bases at J, with 14 bases between. From germline, CDR1 is LNHDA and CDR2 SQIVND (reference sequence). The CDR3 sequence is 14 residues long. Written as DNA, the CDR3 is TGTGCCAGTAGCACGGTGTGGGGGGCCTACGAGCAGTACTTC. Its translation is CASSTVWGAYEQYF.

J is TRBJ1-6 and V is TRBV15; D gene uncertain. The CDR3 is 17 residues long. V lost 0 bases, J lost 4 bases, and 13 bases lay in between. Looked up from germline, CDR1 is LNHNV and CDR2 is YYDKDF (reference sequence). Written as DNA, the CDR3 is TGTGCCACCAGCAGAGATCCAGGCTACGGTTATAATTCACCCCTCCACTTT. The encoded protein is CATSRDPGYGYNSPLHF.

V is TRBV20-1 and J is TRBJ2-1, with 8 bases lining up with TRBD1. Germline CDR1 and CDR2: DFQATT and SNEGSKA (reference sequence). CDR3 size: 13 residues. V lost 4 bases, J lost 4 bases, and 3 bases stayed unmatched. The CDR3 loop is CSANRGIYNEQFF. The CDR3 nucleotides read TGCAGTGCTAACAGGGGGATTTACAATGAGCAGTTCTTC.

The sample holds a few counts of this clonotype. The chain couples TRBV20-1 to TRBJ1-5, with 7 nucleotides matching TRBD1. Trimming took 8 bases from V and 0 from J; bases not matched to a gene: 13. Looked up from germline, CDR1 is DFQATT and CDR2 is SNEGSKA (reference sequence). The CDR3 runs to 16 residues. The CDR3: CSSSSGTANSNQPQHF. In DNA, the CDR3 is TGCAGTTCATCATCCGGGACAGCGAATAGCAATCAGCCCCAGCATTTT.

The chain combines TRBV6-1 with TRBJ1-2; 11 bases fit TRBD1. Germline CDR1 is MNHNS and CDR2 is SASEGT. The length of the CDR3 is 13 residues. The V and J ends lost 5 bases and 7 bases, in that order; junction bases with no gene match: 3. In DNA, the CDR3 is TGTGCCAGCAGTAGGACAGGGGGCCTTGGCTACACCTTC. This gives the protein CASSRTGGLGYTF.

This clonotype was counted only a few times. This chain joins TRBV5-4 and TRBJ1-6, with D perhaps TRBD1 (5 bases). With 4 bases removed from V and 8 bases from J, the gap between germline ends came to 13 bases. Per germline, CDR1 SGHNT and CDR2 YYREEE (reference sequence). The CDR3 runs 14 residues. The CDR3 DNA reads TGTGCCAGCAGCCGTGGGGGTGGGGATTCACCCCTCCACTTT. It codes for CASSRGGGDSPLHF.